Detailed here is one TCR beta chain. Its antigen is currently unknown. The data originate from a study of Ad26.COV2.S vaccination and SARS-CoV-2 variants. The protocol was immunoSEQ multiplex PCR, while the TCRdb copy is restricted to in-frame clones and leaves out a portion. The table has 300,000 to 400,000 clones, 70% to 90% seen once; the top ten hold 1.5% to 2.5%. Study-wide results and caveats: Once vaccination had occurred, spike-specific CD8+ and CD4+ T cell responses reportedly showed substantial breadth. It was found that vaccine and placebo recipients had similar non-spike TCR breadth.

V lost 3 bases to trimming and J lost 5 bases, with 18 bases between them. Germline CDR1 is SGDLS and CDR2 is YYNGEE. This CDR3 spans 17 amino acids. As for treatment: 15 to 20 received Ad26.COV2.S at low or high dose, single or two shots; about 5 received placebo; per-sample allocation not given. At day 63 after the first vaccine or placebo injection, samples were drawn. Immunization relied on an Ad26 vector, which expressed Wuhan-strain SARS-CoV-2 spike. The sequences come from peripheral blood, collected in a trial of Ad26.COV2.S vaccine versus placebo. The gene calls are TRBV9 and TRBJ1-6, with a tentative D call TRBD1 (6 bases). This TCR derives from a person between 18 and 60 years old who received the Ad26.COV2.S COVID-19 vaccine or a placebo. The CDR3 region has the DNA TGTGCCAGCAGCGCCCTACAGGGTAAGGTAGATAATTCACCCCTCCACTTT. Protein product: CASSALQGKVDNSPLHF.